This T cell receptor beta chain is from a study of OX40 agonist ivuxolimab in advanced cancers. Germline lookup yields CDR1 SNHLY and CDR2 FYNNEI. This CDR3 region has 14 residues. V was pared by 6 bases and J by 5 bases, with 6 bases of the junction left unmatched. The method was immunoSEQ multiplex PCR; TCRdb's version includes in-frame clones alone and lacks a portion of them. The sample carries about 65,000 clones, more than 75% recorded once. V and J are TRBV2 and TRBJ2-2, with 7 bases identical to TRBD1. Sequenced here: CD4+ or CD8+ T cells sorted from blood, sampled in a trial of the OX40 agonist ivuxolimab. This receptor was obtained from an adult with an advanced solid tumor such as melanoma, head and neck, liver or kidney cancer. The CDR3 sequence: CASREQGPTGELFF. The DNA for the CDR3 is TGTGCCAGCAGAGAACAGGGGCCGACCGGGGAGCTGTTTTTT. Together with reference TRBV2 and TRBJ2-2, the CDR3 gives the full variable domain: EPEVTQTPSHQVTQMGQEVILRCVPISNHLYFYWYRQILGQKVEFLVSFYNNEISEKSEIFDDQFSVERPDGSNFTLKIRSTKLEDSAMYFCASREQGPTGELFFGEGSRLTVL.